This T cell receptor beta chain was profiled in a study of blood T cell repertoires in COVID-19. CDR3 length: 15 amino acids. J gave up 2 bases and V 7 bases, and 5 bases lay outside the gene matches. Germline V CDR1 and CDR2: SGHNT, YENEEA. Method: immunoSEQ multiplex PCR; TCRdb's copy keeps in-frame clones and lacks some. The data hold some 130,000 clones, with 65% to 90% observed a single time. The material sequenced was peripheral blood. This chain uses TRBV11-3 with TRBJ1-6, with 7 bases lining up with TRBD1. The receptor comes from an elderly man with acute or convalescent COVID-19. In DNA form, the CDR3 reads TGTGCCAGCACCCAGACAGGGCCCTATAATTCACCCCTCCACTTT. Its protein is CASTQTGPYNSPLHF. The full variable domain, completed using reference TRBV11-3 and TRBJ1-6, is EAGVVQSPRYKIIEKKQPVAFWCNPISGHNTLYWYLQNLGQGPELLIRYENEEAVDDSQLPKDRFSAERLKGVDSTLKIQPAELGDSAVYLCASTQTGPYNSPLHFGNGTRLTVT.